This T cell receptor (beta chain) is from a study of T-cell memory formation after mild COVID-19. Overall study results and limits: Largely, contracting CD4+ clones fell within CM and EM, and contracting CD8+ clones within EMRA.

TCRdb independently ran MiXCR on the 5' RACE reads; one entry per CDR3 protein. The sample holds around 300,000 distinct CDR3 sequences, around 19% seen once. Remarks on this clonotype: Its specificity is not known.

The CDR3 has 15 amino acids. Unmatched junction bases numbered 5, after V lost 5 bases and J lost 2 bases. The chain joins TRBV12-3 or TRBV12-4 to TRBJ2-4; 8 bases fit TRBD1. Sequencing used PBMCs or a T cell subset sorted from them (not recorded which). The sequence came from a man between 18 and 29 years old who had mild COVID-19 (a few samples of this study predate the infection). Cell type and time point are not known. This chain's CDR3 is CASSSRQGTKNIQYF. The CDR3 DNA sequence: TGTGCCAGCAGTAGTCGACAGGGGACCAAAAACATTCAGTACTTC.